This T cell receptor beta chain was sequenced for a study of blood T cell repertoires in COVID-19. Study overall: Sites across the United States, Italy and Spain contributed samples from acute and convalescent COVID-19.

The CDR3 runs 15 residues. V lost 3 bases and J lost 2; bases outside the gene matches: 2. Germline loops: CDR1 SGHRS, CDR2 YFSETQ. This clone was recorded once. Methods used by the authors: Amplification from reference gene primers served as the basis for estimated nucleated cell counts. Sequencing used immunoSEQ multiplex PCR; TCRdb keeps in-frame clones, though not all of them. Clone size and V and J calls were adopted from that table, with D and trimming inferred from the DNA. The sample records around 280,000 clones, about 89% being singletons. Participants were placed into cohorts based on the clinical history they reported. Among Cohort 3 donors, those recovered had two negative PCRs, clearance, or symptom resolution.

The chain joins TRBV5-1 to TRBJ2-2; 9 bases match TRBD1. This TCR derives from a woman in her 40s who had recovered from COVID-19. The sequencing input was PBMCs or T cells enriched from blood (not recorded which). The CDR3 loop reads CASSSGQGNTGELFF. For the CDR3, the DNA is TGCGCCAGCAGCTCGGGACAGGGAAACACCGGGGAGCTGTTTTTT. The whole variable domain, filled in from reference TRBV5-1 and TRBJ2-2, reads KAGVTQTPRYLIKTRGQQVTLSCSPISGHRSVSWYQQTPGQGLQFLFEYFSETQRNKGNFPGRFSGRQFSNSRSEMNVSTLELGDSALYLCASSSGQGNTGELFFGEGSRLTVL.